This T cell receptor beta chain was identified in a study of blood T cell repertoires in COVID-19. At the level of the study: Samples came from the United States, Italy and Spain, spanning acute and convalescent COVID-19. T cells, B-cell-depleted T cells, or PBMCs provided the cDNA or gDNA that served as material.

This clone has just a few counts. As handled by the study authors: Amplification of reference gene primers provided the estimated nucleated cell counts. TCRdb keeps only in-frame clones here, not all; method: immunoSEQ multiplex PCR. Clonal size and the V and J genes are those of that table, whereas D and trimming came from the DNA. Of approximately 99,000 clones detected, approximately 82% appear once; the ten largest clones hold approximately 4%. Looked up from germline, CDR1 is SGHRS and CDR2 is YFSETQ. V was trimmed by 4 bases and J by 8 bases, leaving 13 bases between them. There are 13 residues in the CDR3.

The clonotype comes from a woman aged 70-85 years with acute or convalescent COVID-19. Sequencing was carried out using peripheral blood. The genes are TRBV5-1 and TRBJ1-3; no firm D call. The CDR3: CASSPGGSDTIYF. The CDR3 DNA sequence: TGCGCCAGCAGCCCCGGAGGATCGGACACCATATATTTT.